Below, 26 T cell receptor beta chains from the same sample are listed, as sequenced in a study of T cell responses to AZD1222 COVID-19 vaccine. Here immunoSEQ multiplex PCR was the method, and the copy in TCRdb shows in-frame clones only, minus some. The sample has more than 95,000 clones; 90% are singletons. Sequencing was performed on peripheral blood, taken on day 0 of MenACWY control vaccination. The origin of the receptors is an adult in good health.

This clone was recorded once. The chain joins TRBV15 to TRBJ2-2; either TRBD1 or TRBD2 may fit D (6 bases each). This CDR3 comprises 20 residues. V was clipped by 0 bases and J by 2 bases, with 22 bases between them. Per the germline V gene, CDR1 is LNHNV and CDR2 is YYDKDF (reference sequence). The CDR3 region has the DNA TGTGCCACCAGCAGAGAATCAGCAGGGATGGCGGGACAAAACACCGGGGAGCTGTTTTTT. Its protein is CATSRESAGMAGQNTGELFF.

The rearrangement uses TRBV5-1 and TRBJ2-5; a weak D match, TRBD2 (6 bases). The CDR3 extends over 15 amino acids. The ends were cut back, 0 bases at V and 2 bases at J, with 11 bases in the middle. In germline, CDR1 is SGHRS, CDR2 YFSETQ. CDR3: CASSLVRDGQETQYF. CDR3 bases: TGCGCCAGCAGCTTGGTGCGGGACGGACAAGAGACCCAGTACTTC.

The chain employs TRBV28 and TRBJ1-1, with a possible D match to TRBD1 (6 bases). CDR1 is MDHEN and CDR2 is SYDVKM in the germline V gene. This CDR3 is 13 amino acids long. Trimming took off 6 bases at V and 10 bases at J, with 18 bases between the two ends. The CDR3 loop reads CASRTGLGGGAFF. CDR3 coding DNA: TGTGCCAGCAGGACAGGTCTGGGGGGCGGAGCTTTCTTT. Filled out from reference TRBV28 and TRBJ1-1, the complete variable domain reads DVKVTQSSRYLVKRTGEKVFLECVQDMDHENMFWYRQDPGLGLRLIYFSYDVKMKEKGDIPEGYSVSREKKERFSLILESASTNQTSMYLCASRTGLGGGAFFGQGTRLTVV.

The V gene is TRBV6-5, the J gene TRBJ2-1, with 10 bases that match TRBD2. Germline assignment: CDR1 MNHEY and CDR2 SVGAGI. V gave up 1 base and J gave up 4 bases; unmatched junction bases: 4. The CDR3 sequence is 16 residues long. This CDR3 reads CASSYLGLAEYNEQFF. The CDR3 region has the DNA TGTGCCAGCAGTTACTTAGGACTAGCGGAGTACAATGAGCAGTTCTTC.

The sample holds one count of this clone. The V and J genes are TRBV28 and TRBJ2-5, with no clear D. The CDR3 is 13 amino acids. Germline V CDR1 and CDR2: MDHEN, SYDVKM. The V and J ends lost 1 base and 2 bases respectively, with 5 bases between them. CDR3 amino acids: CASSLFEQETQYF. The CDR3 DNA reads as TGTGCCAGCAGTTTATTTGAACAAGAGACCCAGTACTTC. The full variable domain, rest sourced from reference TRBV28 and TRBJ2-5, is DVKVTQSSRYLVKRTGEKVFLECVQDMDHENMFWYRQDPGLGLRLIYFSYDVKMKEKGDIPEGYSVSREKKERFSLILESASTNQTSMYLCASSLFEQETQYFGPGTRLLVL.

The chain joins TRBV6-2 or TRBV6-3 to TRBJ2-7; 14 bases are shared with TRBD2. Germline lookup yields CDR1 MNHEY and CDR2 SVGEGT. This CDR3 spans 20 amino acids. With 6 bases clipped from V and 0 bases from J, the junction kept 16 bases outside the gene matches. CDR3 DNA: TGTGCCAGCAGCCGCTTCTGGGGACTAGCGGGGGATACAAGCTCCTACGAGCAGTACGTC. As protein: CASSRFWGLAGDTSSYEQYV.

The chain recombines TRBV6-2 or TRBV6-3 with TRBJ2-3, with D unresolved. The CDR3 has 13 residues. Germline-derived CDR1 and CDR2 are MNHEY and SVGEGT. V lost 4 bases and J lost 2, with 7 bases in between. The CDR3: CASSSQLTDTQYF. In nucleotides, the CDR3 is TGTGCCAGCAGTTCACAGCTCACAGATACGCAGTATTTT.

This clone was seen a single time. This sequence joins TRBV18 and TRBJ2-7; TRBD2 might be the D (5 bases). This CDR3 comprises 13 residues. Germline CDR1 is KGHSH and CDR2 is LQKENI. Trimming removed 0 bases from V and 6 bases from J, with 9 bases in between. The CDR3 sequence is CASSPPGRTEQYV. In DNA, the CDR3 is TGTGCCAGCTCACCACCGGGGAGAACCGAGCAGTACGTC.

The chain recombines TRBV24-1 with TRBJ2-7, with D maybe TRBD2 (5 bases). Germline V gene data show CDR1 as KGHDR and CDR2 as SFDVKD. With 1 base removed from V and 8 bases from J, the gap between germline ends came to 8 bases. This CDR3 region has 12 residues. CDR3 in amino acids: CATSDFSGKQYV. As DNA, the CDR3 is TGTGCCACCAGTGATTTCAGCGGAAAGCAGTACGTC.

The genes are TRBV7-9 and TRBJ2-5, with a tentative D call TRBD1 (6 bases). The CDR3 loop spans 15 amino acids. Trimming removed 0 bases from V and 3 bases from J, with 11 bases in between. Germline-derived CDR1 and CDR2 are SEHNR and FQNEAQ (reference sequence). Here the CDR3 reads CASSLAPTGKETQYF. The CDR3 DNA follows: TGTGCCAGCAGCTTAGCCCCAACAGGGAAAGAGACCCAGTACTTC.

The CDR3 nucleotides are TGTGCCATCAGCCCAGGGCAGGGACTAAACACCATATATTTT. Encoded protein: CAISPGQGLNTIYF. The V call is TRBV10-3, the J call TRBJ1-3, with D tentatively TRBD1 (5 bases). Trimming took 6 bases from V and 6 from J, leaving 15 bases between them. Germline-derived CDR1 and CDR2 are ENHRY and SYGVKD. CDR3 length: 14 amino acids.

The chain carries TRBV10-2 and TRBJ2-3, with TRBD2 matching over 8 bases. Germline assignment: CDR1 WSHSY and CDR2 SAAADI. After removal of 9 bases from V and 6 bases from J, the junction contained 11 bases not matched to a gene. This CDR3 spans 14 amino acids. CDR3 region: CASQRRGGEDTQYF. For the CDR3, the DNA is TGCGCCAGTCAGCGTCGGGGGGGCGAGGATACGCAGTATTTT.

The chain uses TRBV11-2 and TRBJ2-3; 7 bases map to TRBD1. The V gene's germline CDR1 is SGHAT and CDR2 FQNNGV. V was pared by 4 bases and J by 6 bases, with 7 bases of the junction left unmatched. The CDR3 runs to 14 residues. Here the CDR3 DNA reads TGTGCCAGCAGCTCCCCAACAGGGGTTGATACGCAGTATTTT. Translation gives CASSSPTGVDTQYF. The full variable domain, its missing parts supplied by reference TRBV11-2 and TRBJ2-3, is EAGVAQSPRYKIIEKRQSVAFWCNPISGHATLYWYQQILGQGPKLLIQFQNNGVVDDSQLPKDRFSAERLKGVDSTLKIQPAKLEDSAVYLCASSSPTGVDTQYFGPGTRLTVL.

The chain joins TRBV28 to TRBJ2-5; no definite D call. The V and J ends lost 5 bases and 7 bases respectively, with 17 bases between them. There are 14 residues in the CDR3. Germline V gene lookup returns CDR1 MDHEN and CDR2 SYDVKM. The CDR3 loop reads CASSLHSAFGTQYF. CDR3 DNA sequence: TGTGCCAGCAGTCTTCACTCGGCCTTTGGGACCCAGTACTTC.

V and J are TRBV19 and TRBJ2-5, with a possible D match to TRBD1 (6 bases). Germline CDR1 reads LNHDA; CDR2 reads SQIVND (reference sequence). V dropped 5 bases and J dropped 7 bases, with 26 bases sitting between them. The CDR3 covers 17 residues. The CDR3 protein is CASSFSLTGQEVRTQYF. DNA for the CDR3: TGTGCCAGTAGTTTCTCGCTCACGGGACAAGAAGTTAGGACCCAGTACTTC.

This chain connects TRBV6-4 to TRBJ2-2; D uncertain. Looked up from germline, CDR1 is MRHNA and CDR2 is SNTAGT. V lost 4 bases, J lost 1 base, and 13 bases lay in between. This CDR3 region has 16 residues. The CDR3 DNA reads TGTGCCAGCAGTGCTGGCAGCCGTGGGAACACCGGGGAGCTGTTTTTT. This translates into CASSAGSRGNTGELFF.

Concerning this clone itself: One end of the junction is discordant with germline, which a read error may explain. The V call is TRBV24-1, the J call TRBJ1-2, with 9 bases lining up with TRBD1. This CDR3 has 15 residues. In germline, CDR1 is KGHDR, CDR2 SFDVKD. CDR3 nucleotides: TGTGCCACCAGTGACCGAACAGGGGGCAACTCTGGCTACACCTTC. It specifies CATSDRTGGNSGYTF.

The chain uses TRBV2 and TRBJ2-2, with 9 nucleotides matching TRBD1. The germline V gene encodes CDR1 SNHLY and CDR2 FYNNEI. With 7 bases clipped from V and 5 bases from J, the junction kept 5 bases outside the gene matches. The CDR3 has 14 amino acids. CDR3 sequence (DNA): TGTGCCAGCACCGGGGACAGGGTGACCGGGGAGCTGTTTTTT. It translates to CASTGDRVTGELFF.

This chain joins TRBV2 and TRBJ2-5, with 12 bases that match TRBD2. CDR1 SNHLY and CDR2 FYNNEI come from the germline V gene. V gave up 2 bases and J gave up 1 base; unmatched junction bases: 5. The CDR3 spans 17 residues. CDR3 DNA: TGTGCCAGCAGTGAATTTGGACTAGCGGGGCTCCAAGAGACCCAGTACTTC. Protein product: CASSEFGLAGLQETQYF. Based on the CDR3 plus reference TRBV2 and TRBJ2-5, the full variable domain is EPEVTQTPSHQVTQMGQEVILRCVPISNHLYFYWYRQILGQKVEFLVSFYNNEISEKSEIFDDQFSVERPDGSNFTLKIRSTKLEDSAMYFCASSEFGLAGLQETQYFGPGTRLLVL.

The chain couples TRBV2 to TRBJ2-1, with unresolved D. Trimming removed 2 bases at V and 4 bases at J, with 6 bases between. The CDR3 extends over 13 amino acids. The germline gives CDR1 SNHLY, CDR2 FYNNEI. The CDR3 nucleotides are TGTGCCAGCAGTGAAAAACGATACAATGAGCAGTTCTTC. It is translated as CASSEKRYNEQFF.

J is TRBJ2-7 and V is TRBV28; TRBD1 or TRBD2 may be the D gene (5 bases each). The V gene lost 6 bases and the J gene lost 3 bases, with 12 bases spanning the gap. From germline, CDR1 is MDHEN and CDR2 SYDVKM. This CDR3 contains 13 residues. For the CDR3, the DNA is TGTGCCAGCAGCCTGCAGGGAGTCTACGAGCAGTACGTC. Translated, it gives CASSLQGVYEQYV.

This chain uses TRBV5-1 with TRBJ1-5; no definite D call. V was clipped by 0 bases and J by 4 bases, with 11 bases between them. In germline, CDR1 is SGHRS, CDR2 YFSETQ. This CDR3 has 15 amino acids. The CDR3 nucleotides are TGCGCCAGCAGCTTGGTAGGGTCAGATAATCAGCCCCAGCATTTT. Translating gives CASSLVGSDNQPQHF.

This clone has only one observation. This chain links TRBV2 with TRBJ1-5; 10 bases map to TRBD1. The CDR3 extends over 16 amino acids. V was clipped by 6 bases and J by 2 bases; unmatched bases: 7. Germline V gene sequence: CDR1 SNHLY, CDR2 FYNNEI. This CDR3 is CASRTDRGLGNQPQHF. The CDR3, as DNA: TGTGCCAGCAGGACTGACAGGGGGCTAGGCAATCAGCCCCAGCATTTT.

This clone has only one observation. The chain employs TRBV27 and TRBJ2-2; 11 bases match TRBD2. This CDR3 is 16 amino acids long. CDR1 is MNHEY and CDR2 is SMNVEV in the germline V gene (reference sequence). Trimming cost V 6 bases and J 3 bases; bases outside gene matches: 6. The CDR3 reads CASRPISGRDTGELFF. CDR3 DNA: TGTGCCAGCAGACCAATTAGCGGGAGGGACACCGGGGAGCTGTTTTTT.

The chain links TRBV10-1 to TRBJ1-4; 8 nucleotides agree with TRBD1. Germline CDR1 reads WNHNN; CDR2 reads SYGVQD (reference sequence). V gave up 7 bases and J gave up 5 bases; unmatched junction bases: 9. The CDR3 contains 15 residues. CDR3 region: CASNDKQGGNEKLFF. The CDR3, as DNA: TGCGCCAGCAACGATAAACAGGGGGGAAATGAAAAACTGTTTTTT.

The V call is TRBV19, the J call TRBJ1-5, with D maybe TRBD1 (5 bases). This CDR3 has 16 residues. Trimming removed 6 bases from V and 2 bases from J, with 17 bases in between. Germline-derived CDR1 and CDR2 are LNHDA and SQIVND (reference sequence). The CDR3 DNA reads TGTGCCAGTAGCCCCTGGGCAGGGTCGGGCAATCAGCCCCAGCATTTT. This encodes CASSPWAGSGNQPQHF.